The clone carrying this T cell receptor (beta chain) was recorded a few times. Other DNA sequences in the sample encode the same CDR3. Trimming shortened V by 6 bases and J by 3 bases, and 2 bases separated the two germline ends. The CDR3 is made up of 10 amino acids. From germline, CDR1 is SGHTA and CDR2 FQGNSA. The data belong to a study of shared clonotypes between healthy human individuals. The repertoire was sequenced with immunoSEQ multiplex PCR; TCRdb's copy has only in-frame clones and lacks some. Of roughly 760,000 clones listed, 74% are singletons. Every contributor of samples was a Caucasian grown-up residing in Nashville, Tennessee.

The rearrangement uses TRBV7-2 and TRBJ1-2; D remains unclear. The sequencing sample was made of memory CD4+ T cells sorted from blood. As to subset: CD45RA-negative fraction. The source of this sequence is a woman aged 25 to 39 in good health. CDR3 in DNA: TGTGCCAGCAGTGACTATGGCTACACCTTC. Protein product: CASSDYGYTF.